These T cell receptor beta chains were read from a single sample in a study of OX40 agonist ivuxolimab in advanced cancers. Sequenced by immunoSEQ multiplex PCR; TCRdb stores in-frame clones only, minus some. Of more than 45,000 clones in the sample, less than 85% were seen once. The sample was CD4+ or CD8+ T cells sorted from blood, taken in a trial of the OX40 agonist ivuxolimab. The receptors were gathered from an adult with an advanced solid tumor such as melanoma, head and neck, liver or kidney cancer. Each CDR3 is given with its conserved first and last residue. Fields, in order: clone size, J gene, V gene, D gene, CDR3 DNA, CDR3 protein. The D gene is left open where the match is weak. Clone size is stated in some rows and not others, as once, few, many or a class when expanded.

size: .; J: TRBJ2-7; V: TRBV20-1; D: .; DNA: TGCAGTGCCTTAGACTACGAGCAGTACTTC; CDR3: CSALDYEQYF
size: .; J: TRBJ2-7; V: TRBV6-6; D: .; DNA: TGTGCCAGCAGTTCCGAGATCCCTGGGGAGCAGTACTTC; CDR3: CASSSEIPGEQYF
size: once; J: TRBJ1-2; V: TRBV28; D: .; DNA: TGTGCCAGCAGCCCCCCGAACGCTAGAAACTATGGCTACACCTTC; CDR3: CASSPPNARNYGYTF
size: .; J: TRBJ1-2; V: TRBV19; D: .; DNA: TGTGCCAGTAGTTACGGGAAGCCAATACGTTACTATGGCTACACCTTC; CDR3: CASSYGKPIRYYGYTF
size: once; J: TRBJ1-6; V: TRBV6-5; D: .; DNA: TGTGCCAGCAGACTCAAAGGCTATAATTCACCCCTCCACTTT; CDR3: CASRLKGYNSPLHF
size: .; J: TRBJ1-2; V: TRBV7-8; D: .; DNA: TGTGCCAGCAGCCAGTACCGGGTCAACCTCTATGGCTACACCTTC; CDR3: CASSQYRVNLYGYTF
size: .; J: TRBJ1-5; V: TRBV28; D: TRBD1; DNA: TGTGCCAGCAGACTACAGGGGACGAATCAGCCCCAGCATTTT; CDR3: CASRLQGTNQPQHF
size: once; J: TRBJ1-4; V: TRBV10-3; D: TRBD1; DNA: TGTGCCACCCCCTGGACAGGGGGTGAAAAACTGTTTTTT; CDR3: CATPWTGGEKLFF
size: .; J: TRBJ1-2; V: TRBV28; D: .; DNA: TGTGCCAGCAGTTTACCAGGGGACGGCTACACCTTC; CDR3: CASSLPGDGYTF
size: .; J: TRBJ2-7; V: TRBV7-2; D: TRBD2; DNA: TGTGCCAGCAGCTTAGACCCAGCGGGGGCTCGCGAGCAGTACTTC; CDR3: CASSLDPAGAREQYF
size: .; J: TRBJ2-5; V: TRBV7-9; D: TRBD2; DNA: TGTGCCAGCAGCGGGCCTAGCGGGGGGGCCACAGAGACCCAGTACTTC; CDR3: CASSGPSGGATETQYF
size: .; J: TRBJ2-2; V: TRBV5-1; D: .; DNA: TGCGCCAGCAGCTTGCAATCGAACACCGGGGAGCTGTTTTTT; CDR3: CASSLQSNTGELFF
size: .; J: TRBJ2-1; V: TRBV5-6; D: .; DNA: TGTGCCAGCAGTACATACCCCGGGGGAAAAAATGAGCAGTTCTTC; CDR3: CASSTYPGGKNEQFF
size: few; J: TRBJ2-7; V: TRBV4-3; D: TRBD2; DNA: TGCGCCAGCAGCCAAGATCGGGAGGGATTACAGTACTTC; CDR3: CASSQDREGLQYF